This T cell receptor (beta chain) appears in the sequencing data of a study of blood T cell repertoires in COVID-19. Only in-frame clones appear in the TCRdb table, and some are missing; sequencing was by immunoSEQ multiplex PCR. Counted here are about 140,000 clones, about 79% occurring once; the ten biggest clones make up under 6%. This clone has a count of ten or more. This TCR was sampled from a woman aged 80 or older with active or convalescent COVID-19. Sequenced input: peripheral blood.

CDR3 in DNA: TGTGCCAGTAGTATAGGACAGGGTAACATTCAGTACTTC. Its protein product is CASSIGQGNIQYF. The chain links TRBV19 to TRBJ2-4, with 7 bases identical to TRBD1. The V and J ends lost 1 base and 7 bases, in that order; junction bases with no gene match: 1. CDR1 and CDR2 (germline): LNHDA, SQIVND (reference sequence). CDR3 length: 13 residues. The full variable domain, in which reference TRBV19 and TRBJ2-4 provide the parts outside the CDR3, is DGGITQSPKYLFRKEGQNVTLSCEQNLNHDAMYWYRQDPGQGLRLIYYSQIVNDFQKGDIAEGYSVSREKKESFPLTVTSAQKNPTAFYLCASSIGQGNIQYFGAGTRLSVL.